The next 31 T cell receptor beta chains were all read from a single sample in a study of blood T cells in healthy people across ages. Next came a second PCR, run for roughly 6 to 11 cycles, which used a sample-barcoded 5' primer along with a J-beta primer mix. TCRdb reprocessed the 5' RACE reads via MiXCR and lists one record per CDR3 protein. The data contain hundreds of thousands of distinct CDR3 sequences, 46% of them singletons. Sequenced input: blood. Source of these receptors: an elderly man in good health.

The rearrangement joins TRBV7-2 to TRBJ1-2; D is unclear. The CDR3 has 15 amino acids. Trimming removed 2 bases from V and 7 bases from J, with 17 bases in between. Germline-derived CDR1 and CDR2 are SGHTA and FQGNSA. CDR3 sequence (DNA): TGTGCCAGCAGCTTACGGCGGGGAGAGGTTGGTGGCTACACCTTC. This encodes CASSLRRGEVGGYTF.

This clonotype was counted between two and nine times. This chain connects TRBV15 to TRBJ2-3; 7 positions match TRBD1. V lost 8 bases and J lost 0; bases outside the gene matches: 2. CDR1 and CDR2 from the germline V gene are LNHNV and YYDKDF (reference sequence). This CDR3 comprises 13 residues. CDR3 nucleotides: TGTGCCACCCGGGACAGAAGCACAGATACGCAGTATTTT. This encodes CATRDRSTDTQYF.

The chain links TRBV19 to TRBJ2-7; D is perhaps TRBD2 (6 bases). Germline CDR1 is LNHDA and CDR2 is SQIVND (reference sequence). The CDR3 length is 13 residues. With 3 bases removed from V and 3 bases from J, the gap between germline ends came to 9 bases. The CDR3 protein is CASSIGGVYEQYF. The CDR3 DNA is TGTGCCAGTAGTATCGGAGGGGTCTACGAGCAGTACTTC.

The chain links TRBV15 to TRBJ1-2; D is unresolved. Between the trimmed V and J ends, which lost 1 base and 3 bases, there was a span of 15 bases. This CDR3 is built from 16 residues. Germline CDR1 reads LNHNV; CDR2 reads YYDKDF (reference sequence). CDR3 nucleotide sequence: TGTGCCACCAGCAGAGGAGCGACCGGAGGTGACTATGGCTACACCTTC. It codes for CATSRGATGGDYGYTF.

This clonotype has only a few counts. V usage is TRBV5-1 and J usage is TRBJ2-1; perhaps TRBD1 as D (6 bases). The V gene's germline CDR1 is SGHRS and CDR2 YFSETQ. The CDR3 is made up of 14 amino acids. Trimming pared 2 bases from V and 6 bases from J, leaving 12 bases between. The CDR3 protein is CASSLNREINEQFF. The CDR3 DNA sequence: TGCGCCAGCAGCTTAAACAGGGAGATCAATGAGCAGTTCTTC.

This chain links TRBV7-2 with TRBJ2-1; D is ambiguous. V lost 5 bases and J lost 7, with 12 bases in between. There are 13 residues in the CDR3. Germline V CDR1 and CDR2: SGHTA, FQGNSA. The CDR3 sequence is CASSVRRLNEQFF. The CDR3 bases are TGTGCCAGCAGCGTGCGGCGCTTGAATGAGCAGTTCTTC.

This clonotype was observed a handful of times. V is TRBV7-3 and J is TRBJ2-1; D is unresolved. The CDR3 has 13 residues. Germline values: CDR1 SGHTA, CDR2 FQGTGA. V dropped 6 bases and J dropped 0 bases, with 6 bases sitting between them. The CDR3 loop is CASSRSSYNEQFF. Written as DNA, the CDR3 is TGTGCCAGCAGTAGGAGCTCCTACAATGAGCAGTTCTTC.

The V and J genes are TRBV20-1 and TRBJ2-1; TRBD2 is a possible D gene (6 bases). The J call is uncertain, as TRBJ2-7 better fits the DNA end. CDR1 is DFQATT, CDR2 SNEGSKA, per germline (reference sequence). The CDR3 consists of 13 residues. This chain's CDR3 is CRAGGGAYNEQYF. In nucleotides, the CDR3 is TGCAGGGCGGGCGGCGGGGCCTACAATGAGCAGTACTTC.

This clonotype turned up a few times. The chain recombines TRBV27 with TRBJ2-5; D is uncertain. V dropped 2 bases and J dropped 6 bases, with 10 bases sitting between them. This CDR3 is 13 amino acids long. Germline CDR1 MNHEY, CDR2 SMNVEV (reference sequence). The DNA for the CDR3 is TGTGCCAGCAGTTTAAGCTGGGCACAGACCCAGTACTTC. It translates to CASSLSWAQTQYF.

This clonotype was seen a few times. This chain connects TRBV4-3 to TRBJ2-4, with D possibly TRBD1 on 5 matching bases. Judging by the DNA end, TRBJ2-7 fits better; the J call may be wrong. CDR3 length: 15 residues. Germline V lookup: CDR1 LGHNA, CDR2 YSLEER. The CDR3 DNA sequence: TGCGCCAGCAGCCAAGCGGTGTCAGGGTCCTACGAGCAGTACTTC. It encodes CASSQAVSGSYEQYF.

The sample holds many counts of this clonotype. The chain recombines TRBV12-3 or TRBV12-4 with TRBJ2-7, with a possible D match to TRBD1 (5 bases). The germline V and J ends were trimmed by 7 bases and 2 bases, with 9 bases remaining between them. This CDR3 has 12 amino acids. The CDR3 DNA sequence: TGTGCCAGCATGACAGCAACCTACGAGCAGTACTTC. This encodes CASMTATYEQYF.

In this sample, this clonotype turned up a few times. This chain uses TRBV11-1 with TRBJ2-3; TRBD1 matches at 7 bases. Germline CDR1 and CDR2: SGHAT and FQDESV (reference sequence). J was trimmed by 0 bases and V by 6 bases; bases with no gene match: 12. The CDR3 sequence is 17 residues long. The CDR3 here is CASRPKGTAASTDTQYF. Written as DNA, the CDR3 is TGTGCCAGCAGGCCAAAAGGGACAGCAGCTAGCACAGATACGCAGTATTTT.

J is TRBJ2-4 and V is TRBV27; 10 positions match TRBD2. The DNA end lines up better with TRBJ2-7; the J call may be wrong. Germline V gives CDR1 MNHEY, CDR2 SMNVEV (reference sequence). The length of the CDR3 is 14 residues. CDR3 sequence: CASGLAGVTYEQYF. The CDR3 region has the DNA TGTGCCAGCGGGCTAGCGGGAGTTACCTACGAGCAGTACTTC.

This chain uses TRBV6-2 or TRBV6-3 with TRBJ2-2; 10 bases line up with TRBD2. This CDR3 is built from 15 residues. Germline values: CDR1 MNHEY, CDR2 SVGEGT. The V and J ends lost 6 bases and 7 bases, in that order; junction bases with no gene match: 8. This chain's CDR3 is CASRPSGSRNGELFF. The DNA of the CDR3 is TGTGCCAGCAGACCTAGCGGGAGTCGGAACGGGGAGCTGTTTTTT.

This clonotype turned up a few times. This chain connects TRBV7-9 to TRBJ2-3; D remains unclear. CDR1 is SEHNR and CDR2 is FQNEAQ in the germline V gene (reference sequence). This CDR3 has 12 residues. V was cut by 5 bases and J by 7 bases, with 10 bases left in between. This CDR3 is CASSLGRNTQYF. CDR3 DNA: TGTGCCAGCAGCCTAGGTCGGAATACGCAGTATTTT.

The chain carries TRBV10-3 and TRBJ2-3, with D possibly matching TRBD2 (6 bases). The CDR3 runs 15 residues. Germline CDR1 ENHRY, CDR2 SYGVKD. The ends were cut back, 6 bases at V and 2 bases at J, with 15 bases in the middle. For the CDR3, the DNA is TGTGCCATCAGCCCGCGGGGCCCACCCACAGATACGCAGTATTTT. Amino acids: CAISPRGPPTDTQYF.

The rearrangement links TRBV20-1 to TRBJ2-1, with 7 bases aligning to TRBD2. With V trimmed by 1 base and J by 3 bases, 6 bases remained unmatched. Germline V gene data show CDR1 as DFQATT and CDR2 as SNEGSKA (reference sequence). This CDR3 has 15 residues. The CDR3: CSARVVAGLYNEQFF. The CDR3 nucleotides are TGCAGTGCTAGAGTCGTAGCGGGTCTCTACAATGAGCAGTTCTTC.

This chain connects TRBV11-2 to TRBJ2-6; D is uncertain. Germline V gives CDR1 SGHAT, CDR2 FQNNGV. Trimming removed 0 bases at V and 0 bases at J, with 12 bases between. There are 18 residues in the CDR3. The CDR3 reads CASSLERSRASGANVLTF. The CDR3 bases are TGTGCCAGCAGCTTAGAACGGTCTCGGGCCTCTGGGGCCAACGTCCTGACTTTC.

In this sample, this clonotype turned up many times. This rearrangement joins TRBV10-3 to TRBJ2-1, with D uncertain. With 9 bases removed from V and 8 bases from J, the gap between germline ends came to 17 bases. CDR1 and CDR2 from the germline V gene are ENHRY and SYGVKD. CDR3 length: 13 residues. The CDR3 DNA reads TGTGCCATTGGGCAATCCCAGACCTATGAGCAGTTCTTC. Translating gives CAIGQSQTYEQFF.

This chain links TRBV29-1 with TRBJ1-5; D is perhaps TRBD1 (5 bases). This CDR3 contains 15 residues. Between the trimmed V and J ends, which lost 4 bases and 0 bases, there was a span of 13 bases. CDR1 and CDR2 (germline): SQVTM, ANQGSEA. CDR3 DNA sequence: TGCAGCGTTGCGGGGCCTCAGGGTAGCAATCAGCCCCAGCATTTT. Translation: CSVAGPQGSNQPQHF.

This clonotype occurred a few times. The chain couples TRBV6-6 to TRBJ2-7; perhaps D is TRBD1 or TRBD2 (5 bases each). Trimming took off 3 bases at V and 1 base at J, with 10 bases between the two ends. Germline V CDR1 and CDR2: MNHNY, SVGAGI (reference sequence). This CDR3 has 14 residues. DNA of the CDR3: TGTGCCAGCAGTTATCCGGGACGGTCCTACGAGCAGTACTTC. This sequence encodes CASSYPGRSYEQYF.

This clonotype was seen a handful of times. The chain combines TRBV12-3 or TRBV12-4 with TRBJ2-4; D gene uncertain. The J call may not be correct, given that the DNA end is closer to TRBJ2-7. The CDR3 covers 14 residues. The CDR3 DNA reads as TGTGCCAGCAGTCCCCGACGTAACTCCTACGAGCAGTACTTC. It codes for CASSPRRNSYEQYF.

V and J are TRBV20-1 and TRBJ2-5, with D possibly TRBD2 on 6 matching bases. The J call may not be correct, given that the DNA end is closer to TRBJ2-7. The CDR3 has 13 amino acids. Germline assignment: CDR1 DFQATT and CDR2 SNEGSKA (reference sequence). The CDR3 loop reads CSLNPGGVLEQYF. The CDR3 region has the DNA TGCAGTCTAAACCCCGGAGGGGTCCTCGAGCAGTACTTC.

The V and J genes are TRBV28 and TRBJ2-5, with 7 positions matching TRBD1. The assigned J gene may be wrong: the sequence end matches TRBJ2-7 better. From germline, CDR1 is MDHEN and CDR2 SYDVKM. This CDR3 has 12 amino acids. The CDR3, as DNA: TGTGCCACCTATGGGACAGATAACGAGCAGTACTTC. Protein product: CATYGTDNEQYF.

The table lists this clonotype with many counts. At one of its ends the junction is not consistent with the germline gene, which may arise from a read error. CDR3 sequence (DNA): TGCGCCAGCAGCCAAGACAGGGATCAGCCCCAGCATTTT. Translation: CASSQDRDQPQHF. The chain has TRBV3-1 and TRBJ1-5, with 7 bases lining up with TRBD1. This CDR3 has 13 amino acids. The germline gives CDR1 LGHDT, CDR2 YNNKEL (reference sequence).

The gene calls are TRBV29-1 and TRBJ2-7; 14 bases align to TRBD2. This CDR3 region has 16 residues. Germline lookup yields CDR1 SQVTM and CDR2 ANQGSEA. With 4 bases clipped from V and 2 bases from J, the junction kept 7 bases outside the gene matches. This CDR3 is CSVAGTSGRTPYEQYF. For the CDR3, the DNA is TGCAGCGTTGCCGGGACTAGCGGGAGAACCCCCTACGAGCAGTACTTC.

The chain is built from TRBV12-3 or TRBV12-4 and TRBJ2-1; the D gene could be TRBD1 or TRBD2 (5 bases each). The CDR3 has 16 amino acids. Trimming shortened V by 4 bases and J by 5 bases, and 18 bases separated the two germline ends. CDR3 sequence: CASSSGAAQTNNEQFF. DNA for the CDR3: TGTGCCAGCAGTTCCGGGGCAGCGCAGACTAACAATGAGCAGTTCTTC.

This clonotype was observed a few times. The chain uses TRBV9 and TRBJ2-3, with a possible D match to TRBD2 (6 bases). The V end lost 6 bases, the J end lost 2 bases, and 10 bases lay between the germline ends. The CDR3 totals 13 residues. Germline V lookup: CDR1 SGDLS, CDR2 YYNGEE. The CDR3 protein is CASNAGPTDTQYF. The CDR3 DNA follows: TGTGCCAGCAACGCGGGACCCACAGATACGCAGTATTTT.

J is TRBJ2-1 and V is TRBV28; D gene ambiguous. CDR1 MDHEN and CDR2 SYDVKM come from the germline V gene. This CDR3 is 12 amino acids long. The V end was cut by 8 bases, the J end by 9 bases, with 14 bases between. The CDR3 DNA sequence: TGTGCCAGCCCGACGAGCACGGGTGAGCAGTTCTTC. It specifies CASPTSTGEQFF.

This clonotype appeared a few times. The V gene is TRBV21-1, the J gene TRBJ2-7. TRBV21-1 is reported as a pseudogene. This CDR3 region has 12 residues. CDR3 sequence reads: CASSKGYYEQYF. As DNA, the CDR3 is TGTGCCAGCAGCAAAGGTTATTACGAGCAGTACTTC.

This clonotype appeared once. The junction and the germline gene differ at one end; a read error may be behind it. V is TRBV28 and J is TRBJ2-4; no clear D gene. The CDR3 consists of 12 residues. Germline V CDR1 and CDR2: MDHEN, SYDVKM. Here the CDR3 reads CASSSSVHEQYF. In DNA form, the CDR3 reads TGTGCCAGCAGTTCATCGGTCCACGAGCAGTATTTC.